A selection of T cell receptor beta chains follows, all from one sample in a study of cytomegalovirus exposure and HLA in healthy donors. Sequenced by immunoSEQ multiplex PCR; TCRdb stores in-frame clones only, minus some. The sample has 160,000 or so clones; roughly 76% are singletons. The sequenced material came from PBMCs. These receptors all come from a man aged 60 to 75 in good health and CMV-seronegative. CDR3s include the opening cysteine and the closing phenylalanine or tryptophan. D genes are given only for firm matches. Clone size is shown for a subset of rows, as once, few, many or a class of expanded clone.

D,V,size,J,DNA,CDR3
TRBD1,TRBV7-2,NA,TRBJ1-3,TGTGCCAGCAGCTTCGGCGGGACAGCAGGAAACACCATATATTTT,CASSFGGTAGNTIYF
TRBD1,TRBV6-6,few,TRBJ1-5,TGTGCCAGCAGTTTTCAGGGGGGTGGCAATCAGCCCCAGCATTTT,CASSFQGGGNQPQHF
TRBD1,TRBV30,NA,TRBJ2-3,TGTGCCTGGAGGCTAAAGAAAGGACAGGGCCCAGATACGCAGTATTTT,CAWRLKKGQGPDTQYF
TRBD1,TRBV6-1,once,TRBJ1-5,TGTGCCAGCAGCCTTGACAGGGGTGGCAATCAGCCCCAGCATTTT,CASSLDRGGNQPQHF
TRBD1,TRBV30,few,TRBJ1-3,TGTGCTTTCAGAAGGGACAGGGGGCTTGGAAACACCATATATTTT,CAFRRDRGLGNTIYF
NA,TRBV10-3,NA,TRBJ1-2,TGTGCCATGGCGGACATCTCTAACTATGGCTACACCTTC,CAMADISNYGYTF
TRBD1,TRBV27,NA,TRBJ2-1,TGTGCCAGCAGAGGGACAGGGACAAATGAGCAGTTCTTC,CASRGTGTNEQFF
NA,TRBV28,NA,TRBJ2-5,TGTGCCAGCAGTTCAATGGGCGGCGGGGAGACCCAGTACTTC,CASSSMGGGETQYF
TRBD1,TRBV19,few,TRBJ2-7,TGTGCCAGTAGTATACAACAGGGGGCTTACGAGCAGTACTTC,CASSIQQGAYEQYF
NA,TRBV6-6,NA,TRBJ1-1,TGTGCCAGCAGACCCCGACAGCAACCGAACACTGAAGCTTTCTTT,CASRPRQQPNTEAFF
NA,TRBV28,few,TRBJ1-2,TGTGCCAGCAGTTTACGCTCCACTAGGGGCTACACCTTC,CASSLRSTRGYTF
TRBD2,TRBV7-6,NA,TRBJ2-1,TGTGCCAGCAGCCCACGCCGACTAGCGGGGGAGACTGAGCAGTTCTTC,CASSPRRLAGETEQFF
NA,TRBV11-3,NA,TRBJ2-2,TGTGCCAGCAGCTTAGATGGCATTAACACCGGGGAGCTGTTTTTT,CASSLDGINTGELFF
NA,TRBV9,NA,TRBJ2-3,TGTGCCAGCAGCGTAGCCGCGTCCATACGCACAGATACGCAGTATTTT,CASSVAASIRTDTQYF
TRBD1,TRBV7-2,NA,TRBJ1-2,TGTGCCAGCAGCTTAGTAAGGGGGACAGGCGGAGCAGCTAACTATGGCTACACCTTC,CASSLVRGTGGAANYGYTF
NA,TRBV19,NA,TRBJ2-2,TGTGCCAGTAGTTCAGACACCGGGGAGCTGTTTTTT,CASSSDTGELFF
TRBD2,TRBV9,NA,TRBJ2-1,TGTGCCAGCAGTCCTACGGGAGGATCCTACAATGAGCAGTTCTTC,CASSPTGGSYNEQFF
TRBD2,TRBV2,NA,TRBJ2-5,TGTGCCAGCAGTGAAAGCTCTAGCGGGGCCCAAGAGACCCAGTACTTC,CASSESSSGAQETQYF
NA,TRBV13,NA,TRBJ2-7,TGTGCCAGCAGCTTACTACCCGGGGAGCAGTACTTC,CASSLLPGEQYF
NA,TRBV18,NA,TRBJ1-1,TGTGCCAGCTCACCAAGCGGGGGGCGCGAAGCTTTCTTT,CASSPSGGREAFF
TRBD1,TRBV7-9,NA,TRBJ1-2,TGTGCCAGCAGCTTGGGACAGGGTGGCTATGGCTACACCTTC,CASSLGQGGYGYTF
NA,TRBV2,NA,TRBJ1-2,TGTACCAGCAGCCTCGGGATCTCCTATGGCTACACCTTC,CTSSLGISYGYTF
TRBD1,TRBV7-6,NA,TRBJ1-3,TGTGCCAGCAGCTTAGGGGGACAGGGGGCATCTGGAAACACCATATATTTT,CASSLGGQGASGNTIYF
NA,TRBV15,NA,TRBJ2-5,TGTGCCACCAGCAGAGATCGGACGGGGTTAGGCCGTCGGGAGACCCAGTACTTC,CATSRDRTGLGRRETQYF
NA,TRBV27,once,TRBJ1-6,TGTGCCAGCACCGACAGGCCAAATTCACCCCTCCACTTT,CASTDRPNSPLHF
TRBD1,TRBV28,NA,TRBJ1-1,TGTGCCAGCATTCGGGACAGGGGGCATAGTGAAGCTTTCTTT,CASIRDRGHSEAFF